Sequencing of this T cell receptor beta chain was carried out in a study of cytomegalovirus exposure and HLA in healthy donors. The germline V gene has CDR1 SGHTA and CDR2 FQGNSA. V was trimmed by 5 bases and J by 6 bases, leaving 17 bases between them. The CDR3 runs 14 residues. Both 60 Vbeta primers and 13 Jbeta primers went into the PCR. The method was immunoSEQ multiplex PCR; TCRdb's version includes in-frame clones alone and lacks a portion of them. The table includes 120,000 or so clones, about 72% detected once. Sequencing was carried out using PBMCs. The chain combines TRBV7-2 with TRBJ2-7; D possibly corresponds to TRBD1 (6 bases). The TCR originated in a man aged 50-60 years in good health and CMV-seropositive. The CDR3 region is CASSITTQGGEQYF. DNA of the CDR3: TGTGCCAGCAGCATCACAACACAGGGCGGCGAGCAGTACTTC.